This T cell receptor (beta chain) appears in the sequencing data of a study of neurological immune-mediated disorders. V dropped 2 bases and J dropped 1; count of bases not matched to a gene: 1. Germline V lookup: CDR1 SGHKS, CDR2 YYEKEE (reference sequence). This CDR3 is built from 14 residues. TCRdb re-called the 5' RACE reads through MiXCR, storing one row per CDR3 protein. The table lists tens of thousands of distinct CDR3 sequences, approximately 3.5% of them singletons. This clonotype was seen ten or more times. The TCR originated in a woman between 50 and 59 years old with multiple sclerosis. The sequenced sample consisted of PBMCs. The V and J genes are TRBV5-5 and TRBJ2-5; 8 nucleotides match TRBD2. The CDR3 DNA sequence: TGTGCCAGCAGCTTAGCGGGGGTCCAAGAGACCCAGTACTTC. The encoded protein is CASSLAGVQETQYF. Combining the CDR3 with reference TRBV5-5 and TRBJ2-5 gives the whole variable domain DAGVTQSPTHLIKTRGQQVTLRCSPISGHKSVSWYQQVLGQGPQFIFQYYEKEERGRGNFPDRFSARQFPNYSSELNVNALLLGDSALYLCASSLAGVQETQYFGPGTRLLVL.